This T cell receptor beta chain was profiled in a study of brain T cells in children with intractable seizures. In germline, CDR1 is SNHLY, CDR2 FYNNEI. The CDR3 is 16 amino acids. V was pared by 2 bases and J by 4 bases, with 17 bases between. Before surgery, patients took at least one anti-epileptic drug. TCRdb keeps only in-frame clones here, not all; method: immunoSEQ multiplex PCR. The table has about 76,000 clones, just over 90% seen once. This specimen was peripheral blood, taken at surgery. The receptor was isolated from a boy under two years old with tuberous sclerosis and intractable seizures. The V and J genes are TRBV2 and TRBJ1-2; the D is unclear. CDR3 sequence reads: CASSESPVGPRYGYTF. The CDR3 region has the DNA TGTGCCAGCAGTGAATCCCCCGTGGGTCCGCGCTATGGCTACACCTTC. The full variable domain, in which reference TRBV2 and TRBJ1-2 provide the parts outside the CDR3, is EPEVTQTPSHQVTQMGQEVILRCVPISNHLYFYWYRQILGQKVEFLVSFYNNEISEKSEIFDDQFSVERPDGSNFTLKIRSTKLEDSAMYFCASSESPVGPRYGYTFGSGTRLTVV.